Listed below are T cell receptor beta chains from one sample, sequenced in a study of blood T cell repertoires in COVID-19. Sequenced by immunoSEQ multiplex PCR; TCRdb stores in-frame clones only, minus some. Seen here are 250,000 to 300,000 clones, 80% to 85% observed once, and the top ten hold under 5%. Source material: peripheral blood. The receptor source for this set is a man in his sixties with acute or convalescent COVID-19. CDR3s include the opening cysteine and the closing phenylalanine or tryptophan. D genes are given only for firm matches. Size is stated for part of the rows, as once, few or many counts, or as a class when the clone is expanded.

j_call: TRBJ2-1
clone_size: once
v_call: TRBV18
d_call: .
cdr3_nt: TGTGCCAGCTCACCACATGTTCCCAGGGACATCCAAAATGAGCAGTTCTTC
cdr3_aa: CASSPHVPRDIQNEQFF

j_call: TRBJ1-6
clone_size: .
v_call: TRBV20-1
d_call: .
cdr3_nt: TGCAGTGCCCAGGGCAATTCACCCCTCCACTTT
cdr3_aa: CSAQGNSPLHF

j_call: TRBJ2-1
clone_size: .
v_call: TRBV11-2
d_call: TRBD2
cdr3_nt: TGTGCCAGCAGCTTAGTGGGGGGACTAGCGGGAGGCTACAATGAGCAGTTCTTC
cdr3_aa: CASSLVGGLAGGYNEQFF

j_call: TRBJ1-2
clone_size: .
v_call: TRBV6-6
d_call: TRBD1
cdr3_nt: TGTGCCAGCAGGGGGACAGTGAACTATGGCTACACCTTC
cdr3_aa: CASRGTVNYGYTF

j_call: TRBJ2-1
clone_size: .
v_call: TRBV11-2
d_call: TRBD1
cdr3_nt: TGTGCCAGCAGCTTCGGTGGGACAGCATACAATGAGCAGTTCTTC
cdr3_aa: CASSFGGTAYNEQFF

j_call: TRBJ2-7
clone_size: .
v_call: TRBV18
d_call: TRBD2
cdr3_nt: TGTGCCAGCTCATTCGGGACTAGCGGTGGCGAGCAGTACTTC
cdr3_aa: CASSFGTSGGEQYF

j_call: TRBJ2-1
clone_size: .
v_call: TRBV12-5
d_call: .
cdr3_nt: TGTGCTAGTGGTTTGGAAACGGGAGGGGGCCGCGAGCAGTTCTTC
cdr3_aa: CASGLETGGGREQFF

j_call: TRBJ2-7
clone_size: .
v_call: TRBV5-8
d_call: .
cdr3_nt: TGTGCCAGTCCGATGGGGCTAGCGACACGTATGACCGGGGGTAACGAGCAGTACTTC
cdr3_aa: CASPMGLATRMTGGNEQYF

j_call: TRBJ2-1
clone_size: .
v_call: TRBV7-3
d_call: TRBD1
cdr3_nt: TGTGCCAGCAGCGGACAGGGTATAGGTGAGCAGTTCTTC
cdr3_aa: CASSGQGIGEQFF

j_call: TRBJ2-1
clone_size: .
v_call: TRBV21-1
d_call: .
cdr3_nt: TGTGCCAGCTTCGCTCACAGGGGGCGCAACAATGAGCAGTTCTTC
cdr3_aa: CASFAHRGRNNEQFF

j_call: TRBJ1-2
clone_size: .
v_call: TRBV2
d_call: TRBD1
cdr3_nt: TGTGCCAGCAGGGGACAGGGGGCAACTGGCTACACCTTC
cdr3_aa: CASRGQGATGYTF

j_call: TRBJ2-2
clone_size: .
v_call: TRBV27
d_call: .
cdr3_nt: TGTGCCAGCAGTTTAAGCGGGCGGTTCACCGGGGAGCTGTTTTTT
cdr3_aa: CASSLSGRFTGELFF

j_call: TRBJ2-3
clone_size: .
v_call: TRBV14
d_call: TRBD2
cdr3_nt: TGTGCCAGCAGCCAAGTGGGGAGACTAGCGGGGGGACCTTGCACAGATACGCAGTATTTT
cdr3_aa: CASSQVGRLAGGPCTDTQYF

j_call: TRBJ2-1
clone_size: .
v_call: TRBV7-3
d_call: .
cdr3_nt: TGTGCCAGCAGCCCACGTTTGCGGGCTACCTACAATGAGCAGTTCTTC
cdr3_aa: CASSPRLRATYNEQFF

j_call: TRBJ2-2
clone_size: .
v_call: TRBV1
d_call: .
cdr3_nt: TGCACCAGCAGTCGAAGGGGGGGCGCCGGGGAGCTGTTTTTT
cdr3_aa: CTSSRRGGAGELFF

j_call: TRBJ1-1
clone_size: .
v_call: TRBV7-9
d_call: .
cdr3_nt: TGTGCCAGCAGCGCCAGGGTTACTGAAGCTTTCTTT
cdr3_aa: CASSARVTEAFF

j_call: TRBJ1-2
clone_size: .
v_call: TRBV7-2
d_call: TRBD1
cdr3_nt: TGTGCCAGCAGCCCGGGACAGCCATCTAACTATGGCTACACCTTC
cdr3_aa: CASSPGQPSNYGYTF

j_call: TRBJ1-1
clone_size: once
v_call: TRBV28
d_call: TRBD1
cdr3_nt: TGTGCCAGCAGTCTTGACAGGGGCGGTTCTAATTTCTTT
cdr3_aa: CASSLDRGGSNFF

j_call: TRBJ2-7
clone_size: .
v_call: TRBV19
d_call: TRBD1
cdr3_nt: TGTGCCAAGCCAGGGACAGGGGGCTCGGCCCTCCACGAGCAGTACTTC
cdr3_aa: CAKPGTGGSALHEQYF

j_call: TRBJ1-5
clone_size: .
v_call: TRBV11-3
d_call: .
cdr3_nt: TGTGCCAGCAGCTTATGGTGCACCTATAGCAATCAGCCCCAGCATTTT
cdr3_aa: CASSLWCTYSNQPQHF

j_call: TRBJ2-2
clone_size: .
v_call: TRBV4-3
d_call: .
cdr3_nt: TGCGCCAGCAGCCAAGATAGAACCGGGGAGCTGTTTTTT
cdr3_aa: CASSQDRTGELFF

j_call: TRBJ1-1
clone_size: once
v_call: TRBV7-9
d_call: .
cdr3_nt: TGTGCCAGCAGCTTAGGGATGGGGCGGCAGGGTAATACTGAAGCTTTCTTT
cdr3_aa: CASSLGMGRQGNTEAFF

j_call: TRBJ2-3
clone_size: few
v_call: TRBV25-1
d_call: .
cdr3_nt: TGTGCCAGCAGCGGAGAGGTCAGCACAGATACGCAGTATTTT
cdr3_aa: CASSGEVSTDTQYF

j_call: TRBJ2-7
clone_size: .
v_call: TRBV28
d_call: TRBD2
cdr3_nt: TGTGCCAGCAGGTTAACTGTAGCGGGAGGGTCTTACGAGCAGTACTTC
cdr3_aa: CASRLTVAGGSYEQYF

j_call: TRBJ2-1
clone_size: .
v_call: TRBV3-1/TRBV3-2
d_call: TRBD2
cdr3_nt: TGTGCCAGCAGCCAAGCTTGGCGGGGGGGAAACAATGAGCAGTTCTTC
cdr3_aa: CASSQAWRGGNNEQFF

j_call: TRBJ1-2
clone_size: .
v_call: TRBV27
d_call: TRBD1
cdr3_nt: TGTGCCAGCAGTCTAAATCCCCACGGGACAGTAGATGGCTACACCTTC
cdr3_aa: CASSLNPHGTVDGYTF

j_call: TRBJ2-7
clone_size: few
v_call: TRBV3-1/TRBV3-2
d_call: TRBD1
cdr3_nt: TGTGCCAGCAGCCTCGGGACAGCTGCACTCTACGAGCAGTACTTC
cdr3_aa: CASSLGTAALYEQYF

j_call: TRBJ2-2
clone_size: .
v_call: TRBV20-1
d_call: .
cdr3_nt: TGCAGTGCTAGTAGGGGGGGTCCGAACACCGGGGAGCTGTTTTTT
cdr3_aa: CSASRGGPNTGELFF

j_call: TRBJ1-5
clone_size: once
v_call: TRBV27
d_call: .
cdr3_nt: TGTGCCAGCAGTCCAGGGGATTATAGCAATCAGCCCCAGCATTTT
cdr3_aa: CASSPGDYSNQPQHF

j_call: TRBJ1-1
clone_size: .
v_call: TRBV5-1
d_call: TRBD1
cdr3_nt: TGCGCCAGCAGCTTTTTAGGACAGGGGGCTACTGAAGCTTTCTTT
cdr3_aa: CASSFLGQGATEAFF

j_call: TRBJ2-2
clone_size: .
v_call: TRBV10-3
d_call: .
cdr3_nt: TGTGCCATCAGTGGAGGGCCAGCGGGGGAGCTGTTTTTT
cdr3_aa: CAISGGPAGELFF

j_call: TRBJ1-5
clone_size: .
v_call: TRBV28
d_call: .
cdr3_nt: TGTGCCAGCAGTGTATCCCGCGGGGGGAATCAGCCCCAGCATTTT
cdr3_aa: CASSVSRGGNQPQHF

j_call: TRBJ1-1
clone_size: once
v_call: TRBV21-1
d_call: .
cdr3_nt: TGTGCCAGCAGCAAACTTAGGGGCGGAGAGAACACTGAAGCTTTCTTT
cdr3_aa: CASSKLRGGENTEAFF

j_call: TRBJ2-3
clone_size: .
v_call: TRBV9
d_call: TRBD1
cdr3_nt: TGTGCCAGCAGCGGGGGGGGGACAGGGGGCGCAGATACGCAGTATTTT
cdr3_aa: CASSGGGTGGADTQYF

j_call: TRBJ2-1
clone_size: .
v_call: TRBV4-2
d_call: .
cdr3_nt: TGTGCCAGCAGCCTACTGGACAGGGAGGGCTACAATGAGCAGTTCTTC
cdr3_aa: CASSLLDREGYNEQFF

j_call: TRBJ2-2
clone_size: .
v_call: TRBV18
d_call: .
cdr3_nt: TGTGCCAGCTCACCCTTTGCCAGCGCGAACACCGGGGAGCTGTTTTTT
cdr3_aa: CASSPFASANTGELFF

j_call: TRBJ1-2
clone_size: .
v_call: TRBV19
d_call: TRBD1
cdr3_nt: TGTGCCAGTAGCCCCTCAACCCCAGGGGGCTATATTATTGGCTATGGCTACACCTTC
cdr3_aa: CASSPSTPGGYIIGYGYTF

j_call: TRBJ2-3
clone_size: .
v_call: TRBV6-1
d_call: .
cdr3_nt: TGTGCCAGCAGTGAACAAGCCGTCAGGTCAGATACGCAGTATTTT
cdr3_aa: CASSEQAVRSDTQYF

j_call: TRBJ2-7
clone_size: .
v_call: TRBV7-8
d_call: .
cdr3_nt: TGTGCCAGCAGCATAGGGCTCGAGCAGTACTTC
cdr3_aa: CASSIGLEQYF

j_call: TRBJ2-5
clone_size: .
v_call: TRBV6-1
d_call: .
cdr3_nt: TGTGCCAGCAGTGAAGGGAGTCGACCCCAAGAGACCCAGTACTTC
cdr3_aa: CASSEGSRPQETQYF

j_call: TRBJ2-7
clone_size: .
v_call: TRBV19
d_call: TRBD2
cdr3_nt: TGTGCCAGTTCCCAGTTTCAGGGAGGGTACGAGCAGTACTTC
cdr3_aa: CASSQFQGGYEQYF